This is a list of T cell receptor beta chains from one sample in a study of blood T cell repertoires in COVID-19. The protocol was immunoSEQ multiplex PCR, while the TCRdb copy is restricted to in-frame clones and leaves out a portion. The sample includes about 180,000 clones, around 88% seen only once; the top ten take about 4%. Material for sequencing was peripheral blood. These receptors were taken from a woman in her twenties or thirties with acute or convalescent COVID-19. Each CDR3 is given with its conserved first and last residue. The order of the fields is clone size, J gene, D gene, V gene, CDR3 DNA, CDR3 protein. A D gene is named only where the DNA matches it firmly. A clone size is listed for some rows: how often the clone was seen (once, few, many), or a class if it is expanded.

clone_size: .; j_call: TRBJ1-1; d_call: .; v_call: TRBV30; cdr3_nt: TGTGCCTGGAGTGTAGAGTCGGGAGTCGGAGCTTTCTTT; cdr3_aa: CAWSVESGVGAFF
clone_size: .; j_call: TRBJ1-1; d_call: .; v_call: TRBV6-1; cdr3_nt: TGTGCCAGCAGTGAAGCGTTCGGGGGTGCTGAAGCTTTCTTT; cdr3_aa: CASSEAFGGAEAFF
clone_size: .; j_call: TRBJ2-3; d_call: TRBD2; v_call: TRBV5-6; cdr3_nt: TGTGCCAGCAGCTTGGTAGGACTAGCGAGAGATACGCAGTATTTT; cdr3_aa: CASSLVGLARDTQYF
clone_size: .; j_call: TRBJ2-1; d_call: TRBD2; v_call: TRBV28; cdr3_nt: TGTGCCAGTGACTCAGCGGGGCCTCCAGATGAGCAGTTCTTC; cdr3_aa: CASDSAGPPDEQFF
clone_size: .; j_call: TRBJ2-3; d_call: .; v_call: TRBV5-1; cdr3_nt: TGCGCCAGCAGCTATCCAACAGGGGATACGCAGTATTTT; cdr3_aa: CASSYPTGDTQYF
clone_size: .; j_call: TRBJ2-7; d_call: .; v_call: TRBV3-1/TRBV3-2; cdr3_nt: TGTGCCAGCATGTCGGTTACCTACGAGCAGTACTTC; cdr3_aa: CASMSVTYEQYF
clone_size: once; j_call: TRBJ1-1; d_call: .; v_call: TRBV10-3; cdr3_nt: TGTGCCATCAGTGAATTACAGATGAACACTGAAGCTTTCTTT; cdr3_aa: CAISELQMNTEAFF
clone_size: .; j_call: TRBJ1-6; d_call: TRBD1; v_call: TRBV19; cdr3_nt: TGTGCCAGTAGTATAATTCCCGGACAGGGATCTTCACCCCTCCACTTT; cdr3_aa: CASSIIPGQGSSPLHF
clone_size: .; j_call: TRBJ2-5; d_call: TRBD2; v_call: TRBV25-1; cdr3_nt: TGTGCCAGCAGCGACGGACTAGCGGTTAAAGAGACCCAGTACTTC; cdr3_aa: CASSDGLAVKETQYF
clone_size: few; j_call: TRBJ2-7; d_call: TRBD2; v_call: TRBV6-5; cdr3_nt: TGTGCCAGCAGTTACCAGGCGGGAGTGGCCTACGAGCAGTACTTC; cdr3_aa: CASSYQAGVAYEQYF
clone_size: .; j_call: TRBJ1-1; d_call: TRBD1; v_call: TRBV7-9; cdr3_nt: TGTGCCAGCAGCCATGATCGACAGGGCGCTGAAGCTTTCTTT; cdr3_aa: CASSHDRQGAEAFF
clone_size: .; j_call: TRBJ2-3; d_call: TRBD1; v_call: TRBV6-5; cdr3_nt: TGTGCCAGCAGCGGGACAGGGGCAATCGTTGATACGCAGTATTTT; cdr3_aa: CASSGTGAIVDTQYF
clone_size: .; j_call: TRBJ1-1; d_call: .; v_call: TRBV20-1; cdr3_nt: TGCAGTGCCCGAGGGAACACTGAAGCTTTCTTT; cdr3_aa: CSARGNTEAFF
clone_size: .; j_call: TRBJ1-4; d_call: .; v_call: TRBV4-1; cdr3_nt: TGCGCCAGCGGGCCAGTGGCTACAACTAATGAAAAACTGTTTTTT; cdr3_aa: CASGPVATTNEKLFF
clone_size: .; j_call: TRBJ2-3; d_call: TRBD2; v_call: TRBV5-1; cdr3_nt: TGCGCCAGCAGCTTGTTTACTAGCGGGAGGATCACAGATACGCAGTATTTT; cdr3_aa: CASSLFTSGRITDTQYF
clone_size: .; j_call: TRBJ1-5; d_call: .; v_call: TRBV30; cdr3_nt: TGTGCCTGGAGTGTACGGGGTGGTAATCAGCCCCAGCATTTT; cdr3_aa: CAWSVRGGNQPQHF
clone_size: .; j_call: TRBJ2-2; d_call: .; v_call: TRBV3-1/TRBV3-2; cdr3_nt: TGTGCCAGCACAATTCCGGACAATAAAAACACCGGGGAGCTGTTTTTT; cdr3_aa: CASTIPDNKNTGELFF
clone_size: .; j_call: TRBJ1-3; d_call: TRBD1; v_call: TRBV6-5; cdr3_nt: TGTGCCATCTCCCGGGACAGCAGAGGAAACACCATATATTTT; cdr3_aa: CAISRDSRGNTIYF
clone_size: .; j_call: TRBJ2-2; d_call: TRBD2; v_call: TRBV6-6; cdr3_nt: TGTGCCAGCAGTTTGTATAGCGGGAGTACCGGGGAGCTGTTTTTT; cdr3_aa: CASSLYSGSTGELFF
clone_size: .; j_call: TRBJ1-2; d_call: .; v_call: TRBV12-5; cdr3_nt: TGTGCTAGTGGTTTGTCCCGGAGTTACTACACCTTC; cdr3_aa: CASGLSRSYYTF
clone_size: once; j_call: TRBJ1-1; d_call: .; v_call: TRBV5-5; cdr3_nt: TGTGCCAGCAGCTTTGGAAGTGGGAGGAACACTGAAGCTTTCTTT; cdr3_aa: CASSFGSGRNTEAFF
clone_size: .; j_call: TRBJ2-3; d_call: .; v_call: TRBV7-2; cdr3_nt: TGTGCCAGCAGCTCACAGGGGGGGCTAACCATGGATACGCAGTATTTT; cdr3_aa: CASSSQGGLTMDTQYF
clone_size: .; j_call: TRBJ2-1; d_call: .; v_call: TRBV9; cdr3_nt: TGTGCCAGCAGCGCCAGGGGGGTTCGCTTGGGCGGCTACAATGAGCAGTTCTTC; cdr3_aa: CASSARGVRLGGYNEQFF
clone_size: .; j_call: TRBJ2-7; d_call: TRBD2; v_call: TRBV2; cdr3_nt: TGTGCCAGCAGTGAAGGGGGAGCTAGCGGGAACTACGAGCAGTACTTC; cdr3_aa: CASSEGGASGNYEQYF
clone_size: .; j_call: TRBJ2-1; d_call: TRBD2; v_call: TRBV15; cdr3_nt: TGTGCCACCAGCAGTGGGACTAGCGGGAGCAATGAGCAGTTCTTC; cdr3_aa: CATSSGTSGSNEQFF
clone_size: .; j_call: TRBJ2-3; d_call: TRBD2; v_call: TRBV10-3; cdr3_nt: TGTGCCATCAGTGGGGCGGGAGTTACAGATACGCAGTATTTT; cdr3_aa: CAISGAGVTDTQYF
clone_size: .; j_call: TRBJ2-1; d_call: .; v_call: TRBV19; cdr3_nt: TGTGCCAGTTCGTTTACTAGTGAGCAGTTCTTC; cdr3_aa: CASSFTSEQFF
clone_size: few; j_call: TRBJ1-4; d_call: .; v_call: TRBV29-1; cdr3_nt: TGCAGCGCATTCGCTAATAATGAAAAACTGTTTTTT; cdr3_aa: CSAFANNEKLFF